Ten or more counts support the clone carrying this T cell receptor beta chain. Its antigen is unknown. The data are from a study of read filtering for tumor transcriptome and immune sequencing. Study information: Fewer than ten patients were R-ISS I, more than 15 were R-ISS II, roughly 7 were R-ISS III. Per sample, TCR-region reads ranged about 4 to 11 million by IR-seq, 85 to 1273 by RNA-seq.

Molecular barcoded adaptors covering alpha/delta and beta/gamma chains were used on roughly 400 ng RNA. Each CDR3 protein is one row after TCRdb ran MiXCR on the reads. Among roughly 130,000 distinct CDR3 sequences, roughly 13% were seen once, and the ten largest hold 9.5% to 11%. The trim removed 10 bases at V and 4 bases at J, leaving 8 bases unmatched. The CDR3 consists of 14 residues. The germline CDR1 and CDR2 sequences are MNHEY and SVGAGI. General observations from the study: In IR-seq, single-read clonotypes were approximately 79% of clonotypes but roughly 3.5% of reads. Without single-read clonotypes, shared clonotype proportions correlated more between IR-seq and RNA-seq.

The chain links TRBV6-5 to TRBJ2-1; 9 bases are a match to TRBD2. This clonotype was obtained from a donor older than 35 with multiple myeloma. Sequencing input: a population of CD138-negative cells sorted from bone marrow. Here the CDR3 DNA reads TGTGCCACCAATAGCGGGGGAAAGTACAATGAGCAGTTCTTC. This sequence encodes CATNSGGKYNEQFF.